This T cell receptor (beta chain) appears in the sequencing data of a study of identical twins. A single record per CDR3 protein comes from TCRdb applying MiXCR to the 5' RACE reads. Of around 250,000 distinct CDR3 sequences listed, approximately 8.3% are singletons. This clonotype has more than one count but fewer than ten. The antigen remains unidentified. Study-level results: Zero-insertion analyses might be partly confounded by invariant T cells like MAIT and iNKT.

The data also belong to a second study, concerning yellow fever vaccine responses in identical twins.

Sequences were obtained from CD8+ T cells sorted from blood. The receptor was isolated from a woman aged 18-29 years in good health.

This CDR3 is CASSIPGSYYEQYF. As DNA, the CDR3 is TGTGCCAGTAGTATCCCAGGAAGCTACTACGAGCAGTACTTC. V usage is TRBV19 and J usage is TRBJ2-7; D gene uncertain. Germline CDR1 is LNHDA and CDR2 is SQIVND (reference sequence). CDR3 length equals 14 residues. Trimming shortened V by 3 bases and J by 3 bases, and 12 bases separated the two germline ends.